The next 23 T cell receptor beta chains were all read from a single sample in a study of T cell changes during pregnancy in multiple sclerosis. TCRdb's copy holds only in-frame clones and misses some; the assay was immunoSEQ multiplex PCR. The sample consists of about 85,000 clones, more than 85% of them appearing once. The sample was peripheral blood, taken in the first trimester of pregnancy. The receptors here all came from a female donor with multiple sclerosis, enrolled in a pregnancy study.

V is TRBV5-1 and J is TRBJ1-4, with D possibly matching TRBD1 (5 bases). This CDR3 region has 15 residues. V was clipped by 0 bases and J by 6 bases, with 12 bases between them. Germline values: CDR1 SGHRS, CDR2 YFSETQ. The CDR3 DNA reads TGCGCCAGCAGCTTGGGGGTAGGGGCAGATGAAAAACTGTTTTTT. Protein product: CASSLGVGADEKLFF.

This chain links TRBV28 with TRBJ1-5, with D maybe TRBD1 (5 bases). The CDR3 contains 14 residues. V lost 5 bases, J lost 4 bases, and 12 bases lay in between. Germline V CDR1 and CDR2: MDHEN, SYDVKM. The CDR3 reads CASSIRVGNQPQHF. The DNA of the CDR3 is TGTGCCAGCAGTATCAGGGTAGGAAATCAGCCCCAGCATTTT.

This chain connects TRBV7-9 to TRBJ1-3; no clear D. The CDR3 is 15 amino acids. Germline V CDR1 and CDR2: SEHNR, FQNEAQ (reference sequence). V lost 1 base to trimming and J lost 0 bases, with 7 bases between them. The CDR3 bases are TGTGCCAGCAGCTTAGGAGTCGGCTCTGGAAACACCATATATTTT. This translates into CASSLGVGSGNTIYF. The whole variable domain, filled in from reference TRBV7-9 and TRBJ1-3, reads DTGVSQNPRHKITKRGQNVTFRCDPISEHNRLYWYRQTLGQGPEFLTYFQNEAQLEKSRLLSDRFSAERPKGSFSTLEIQRTEQGDSAMYLCASSLGVGSGNTIYFGEGSWLTVV.

The chain uses TRBV28 and TRBJ1-5; D remains unclear. Germline assignment: CDR1 MDHEN and CDR2 SYDVKM. Trimming removed 6 bases from V and 5 bases from J, with 17 bases in between. This CDR3 region has 15 residues. The CDR3 coding sequence is TGTGCCAGCAGCCTCGGGTTTGGCGAGGATCAGCCCCAGCATTTT. Its protein product is CASSLGFGEDQPQHF.

The V call is TRBV2, the J call TRBJ2-2; tentative D call: TRBD1 (7 bases). Trimming took off 6 bases at V and 1 base at J, with 18 bases between the two ends. The length of the CDR3 is 17 residues. The V gene's germline CDR1 is SNHLY and CDR2 FYNNEI. This CDR3 reads CASRSWQGGMNTGELFF. CDR3 nucleotides: TGTGCCAGCAGATCCTGGCAGGGGGGCATGAACACCGGGGAGCTGTTTTTT.

The chain carries TRBV5-1 and TRBJ2-7; 9 bases line up with TRBD2. The CDR3 runs 14 residues. Per the germline V gene, CDR1 is SGHRS and CDR2 is YFSETQ. V shed 4 bases and J 1 base; nucleotides not matched to a gene: 3. CDR3 coding DNA: TGCGCCAGCAGCCCGGGACTAGCATCCTACGAGCAGTACTTC. Amino acid sequence: CASSPGLASYEQYF.

This chain joins TRBV5-6 and TRBJ2-7; TRBD2 agrees at 7 bases. The V segment lost 4 bases and the J segment 1 base; nucleotides outside the gene matches: 5. The CDR3 has 14 residues. CDR1 SGHDT and CDR2 YYEEEE come from the germline V gene. CDR3 DNA: TGTGCCAGCAGCATGTTAGCGGGTTCCTACGAGCAGTACTTC. Amino acid sequence: CASSMLAGSYEQYF. Together with reference TRBV5-6 and TRBJ2-7, the CDR3 gives the full variable domain: DAGVTQSPTHLIKTRGQQVTLRCSPKSGHDTVSWYQQALGQGPQFIFQYYEEEERQRGNFPDRFSGHQFPNYSSELNVNALLLGDSALYLCASSMLAGSYEQYFGPGTRLTVT.

The chain carries TRBV5-1 and TRBJ2-1; 16 positions match TRBD2. The V and J ends lost 4 bases and 4 bases, in that order; junction bases with no gene match: 5. The CDR3 is made up of 17 amino acids. Germline values: CDR1 SGHRS, CDR2 YFSETQ. CDR3 protein: CASSPGLAGGEYNEQFF. The CDR3 coding sequence is TGCGCCAGCAGCCCGGGACTAGCGGGGGGGGAATACAATGAGCAGTTCTTC.

The chain joins TRBV6-5 to TRBJ2-3, with 7 bases identical to TRBD1. The V and J ends lost 5 bases and 9 bases, in that order; junction bases with no gene match: 2. The CDR3 spans 11 residues. Looked up from germline, CDR1 is MNHEY and CDR2 is SVGAGI. CDR3 DNA: TGTGCCAGCAGTAGACAGGGAACGCAGTATTTT. Protein: CASSRQGTQYF.

The V gene is TRBV5-8, the J gene TRBJ1-5; D is undetermined. V was cut by 2 bases and J by 8 bases, with 11 bases left in between. The CDR3 is 13 amino acids. Germline V gene lookup returns CDR1 SGHTS and CDR2 YDEGEE. In nucleotides, the CDR3 is TGTGCCAGCAGCTTTCCGCAGGTGGAGCCCCAGCATTTT. Encoded protein: CASSFPQVEPQHF.

The chain joins TRBV23-1 to TRBJ2-7, with 8 bases lining up with TRBD1. TRBV23-1 is an ORF; its function is uncertain. J lost 3 bases, V lost 4 bases, and 11 bases had no gene match. The CDR3 has 16 amino acids. CDR3 nucleotide sequence: TGCGCCAGCAGTCTCACGGACAGGGACCCCCTCTACGAGCAGTACTTC. Residues: CASSLTDRDPLYEQYF.

The V gene is TRBV7-3, the J gene TRBJ2-2; D may be TRBD2 (6 bases). The V gene's germline CDR1 is SGHTA and CDR2 FQGTGA. CDR3 length: 14 residues. Trimming stripped 6 bases from V and 5 bases from J, with 13 bases between. The CDR3: CASRPARGTGELFF. CDR3 nucleotide sequence: TGTGCCAGCAGGCCCGCCCGGGGGACCGGGGAGCTGTTTTTT.

The chain uses TRBV5-1 and TRBJ2-1; no definite D call. The CDR3 runs 12 residues. Trimming removed 2 bases at V and 8 bases at J, with 8 bases between. The V gene's germline CDR1 is SGHRS and CDR2 YFSETQ. The CDR3 DNA reads TGCGCCAGCAGCTTTTCTCCCGATGAGCAGTTCTTC. Protein product: CASSFSPDEQFF. Full variable domain (outside the CDR3, taken from reference TRBV5-1 and TRBJ2-1): KAGVTQTPRYLIKTRGQQVTLSCSPISGHRSVSWYQQTPGQGLQFLFEYFSETQRNKGNFPGRFSGRQFSNSRSEMNVSTLELGDSALYLCASSFSPDEQFFGPGTRLTVL.

The chain links TRBV5-1 to TRBJ1-5; D not resolved. The CDR3 is made up of 14 amino acids. Trimming left V 2 bases short and J 7 bases short, with 13 bases between. The germline V gene encodes CDR1 SGHRS and CDR2 YFSETQ. CDR3 region: CASSLGGFGQPQHF. DNA for the CDR3: TGCGCCAGCAGCTTAGGAGGGTTTGGGCAGCCCCAGCATTTT.

This chain uses TRBV6-6 with TRBJ1-5, with D possibly matching TRBD1 (5 bases). This CDR3 is built from 15 residues. Trimming pared 2 bases from V and 1 base from J, leaving 9 bases between. Per the germline V gene, CDR1 is MNHNY and CDR2 is SVGAGI (reference sequence). The CDR3 nucleotides are TGTGCCAGCAGTTACGTCCCAGGGAGCAATCAGCCCCAGCATTTT. It is translated as CASSYVPGSNQPQHF.

V and J are TRBV19 and TRBJ2-3; D might be TRBD2 (5 bases). Germline CDR1 is LNHDA and CDR2 is SQIVND (reference sequence). The CDR3 spans 16 residues. The V and J ends lost 5 bases and 5 bases respectively, with 20 bases between them. CDR3 nucleotides: TGTGCCAGTAGTCCCCGGACTTCCTCTGTTGGAGATACGCAGTATTTT. Protein product: CASSPRTSSVGDTQYF.

As for this clone: Different DNA sequences within this sample yield the same CDR3. The chain carries TRBV19 and TRBJ1-1; 7 nucleotides align to TRBD1. The germline V gene encodes CDR1 LNHDA and CDR2 SQIVND (reference sequence). After removal of 3 bases from V and 5 bases from J, the junction contained 6 bases not matched to a gene. CDR3 length equals 14 residues. This CDR3 is CASSIGGRGTEAFF. Written as DNA, the CDR3 is TGTGCCAGTAGTATCGGTGGCAGGGGGACTGAAGCTTTCTTT.

The chain is built from TRBV19 and TRBJ1-2; tentatively, D is TRBD1 (5 bases). The CDR3 totals 13 residues. The V gene lost 10 bases and the J gene lost 7 bases, with 19 bases spanning the gap. In germline, CDR1 is LNHDA, CDR2 SQIVND (reference sequence). In DNA form, the CDR3 reads TGTGCCACCCACTCACAGGTAACGGCTGGCTACACCTTC. Its translation is CATHSQVTAGYTF.

V is TRBV5-1 and J is TRBJ2-2; 10 nucleotides agree with TRBD2. J gave up 0 bases and V 3 bases, and 2 bases lay outside the gene matches. This CDR3 contains 16 residues. CDR1 and CDR2 from the germline V gene are SGHRS and YFSETQ. CDR3: CASSSLAGANTGELFF. The CDR3 DNA reads as TGCGCCAGCAGCTCTCTAGCGGGGGCGAACACCGGGGAGCTGTTTTTT. Complete variable domain (other parts from reference TRBV5-1 and TRBJ2-2): KAGVTQTPRYLIKTRGQQVTLSCSPISGHRSVSWYQQTPGQGLQFLFEYFSETQRNKGNFPGRFSGRQFSNSRSEMNVSTLELGDSALYLCASSSLAGANTGELFFGEGSRLTVL.

The V call is TRBV7-6, the J call TRBJ2-1; D gene ambiguous. With 0 bases removed from V and 5 bases from J, the gap between germline ends came to 5 bases. The CDR3 totals 13 residues. Germline-derived CDR1 and CDR2 are SGHVS and FNYEAQ. The CDR3 DNA reads TGTGCCAGCAGCTTAGCCAGAAACAATGAGCAGTTCTTC. It is translated as CASSLARNNEQFF.

The J gene is TRBJ1-1, the V gene TRBV11-3, with D hard to call. The length of the CDR3 is 13 residues. Germline CDR1 and CDR2: SGHNT and YENEEA. V lost 3 bases and J lost 4, with 9 bases in between. The CDR3 spells CASSFSTLTEAFF. The DNA of the CDR3 is TGTGCCAGCAGCTTCTCGACACTCACTGAAGCTTTCTTT.

The genes are TRBV9 and TRBJ1-2; 7 bases line up with TRBD1. The CDR3 is 16 residues long. V shed 0 bases, J shed 4 bases, and the junction held 9 bases outside the gene matches. CDR1 is SGDLS and CDR2 is YYNGEE in the germline V gene. This chain's CDR3 is CASSVAAGRGSYGYTF. The CDR3 bases are TGTGCCAGCAGCGTAGCTGCGGGCAGGGGGTCCTATGGCTACACCTTC.

CDR3 protein: CASSPGTSGRLYNEQFF. CDR3 DNA: TGTGCCAGCAGCCCCGGGACTAGCGGGAGATTGTACAATGAGCAGTTCTTC. The chain carries TRBV7-3 and TRBJ2-1, with TRBD2 matching 14 bases. CDR1 and CDR2 (germline): SGHTA, FQGTGA. J gave up 4 bases and V 5 bases, and 7 bases lay outside the gene matches. The CDR3 sequence is 17 residues long. The whole variable domain, remainder taken from reference TRBV7-3 and TRBJ2-1, is GAGVSQTPSNKVTEKGKYVELRCDPISGHTALYWYRQSLGQGPEFLIYFQGTGAADDSGLPNDRFFAVRPEGSVSTLKIQRTERGDSAVYLCASSPGTSGRLYNEQFFGPGTRLTVL.